This TCR beta chain was identified during a study of cytomegalovirus exposure and HLA in healthy donors. CDR1 SGHDN and CDR2 FVKESK come from the germline V gene. Trimming stripped 0 bases from V and 1 base from J, with 13 bases between. This CDR3 has 17 amino acids. It was with 60 Vbeta and 13 Jbeta primers that the PCR ran. The table came from immunoSEQ multiplex PCR; TCRdb's copy has only in-frame clones and leaves some out. The sample lists about 70,000 clones; approximately 82% were seen once. Sequenced material: PBMCs. The TCR sequence derives from a girl between 10 and 17 years old in good health and CMV-seropositive. This chain joins TRBV14 and TRBJ2-1; possible D gene TRBD1, 5 bases. The CDR3 DNA is TGTGCCAGCAGCCAAGATTATAGGGGTAGTTCCTACAATGAGCAGTTCTTC. Protein sequence: CASSQDYRGSSYNEQFF.